A single sample gave rise to the 27 T cell receptor beta chains below, sequenced in a study of naive and memory T cell subsets. Study-wide results and caveats: A few larger clonotypes appeared in naive repertoires, especially CD8, possibly memory cells re-expressing CD45RA.

Their target antigens are unknown. Two oligonucleotides, mixed equimolar, formed the beta constant-region primer covering TRBC1 and TRBC2. Four rounds of PCR amplified the ligated cDNA using nested alpha and beta constant-region primers plus SP2. TCRdb passed the UMI-ligation and nested PCR reads through MiXCR, listing each CDR3 protein once. The table has around 100,000 distinct CDR3 sequences, more than 14% seen once; the top ten hold around 2.8%. What was sequenced was naive CD8+ T cells from blood. These receptors came from a human donor in good health.

This clonotype was counted many times. The chain employs TRBV20-1 and TRBJ2-1, with D possibly TRBD1 on 5 matching bases. This CDR3 comprises 13 residues. The germline V and J ends were trimmed by 7 bases and 2 bases, with 12 bases remaining between them. Per the germline V gene, CDR1 is DFQATT and CDR2 is SNEGSKA (reference sequence). CDR3 residues: CSEQAQPYNEQFF. In nucleotides, the CDR3 is TGCAGTGAACAGGCTCAACCCTACAATGAGCAGTTCTTC.

This clonotype came up many times. The chain combines TRBV7-9 with TRBJ1-2; D perhaps matches TRBD1 (5 bases). The ends were cut back, 5 bases at V and 5 bases at J, with 18 bases in the middle. The CDR3 contains 15 residues. CDR1 is SEHNR and CDR2 is FQNEAQ in the germline V gene (reference sequence). CDR3 DNA: TGTGCCAGCAGCACACCACGGTTAGACAGTTATGGCTACACCTTC. This codes for CASSTPRLDSYGYTF. The full variable domain, in which reference TRBV7-9 and TRBJ1-2 provide the parts outside the CDR3, is DTGVSQNPRHKITKRGQNVTFRCDPISEHNRLYWYRQTLGQGPEFLTYFQNEAQLEKSRLLSDRFSAERPKGSFSTLEIQRTEQGDSAMYLCASSTPRLDSYGYTFGSGTRLTVV.

This clonotype was recorded once. The chain has TRBV12-3 or TRBV12-4 and TRBJ1-5, with D unresolved. V was trimmed by 4 bases and J by 9 bases, leaving 13 bases between them. CDR3 length equals 13 residues. CDR3 residues: CASSSARVLPQHF. CDR3 coding DNA: TGTGCCAGCAGTTCCGCTAGGGTTTTGCCCCAGCATTTT.

This clonotype was seen many times. The chain joins TRBV4-3 to TRBJ2-3, with 11 bases aligning to TRBD2. The V and J ends lost 1 base and 3 bases, in that order; junction bases with no gene match: 0. CDR1 LGHNA and CDR2 YSLEER come from the germline V gene. The CDR3 has 15 amino acids. The CDR3 DNA follows: TGCGCCAGCAGCCAAGGACTAGCGGGGACAGATACGCAGTATTTT. This translates into CASSQGLAGTDTQYF.

In its sample, this clonotype was seen many times. The rearrangement joins TRBV6-2 or TRBV6-3 to TRBJ1-1, with D possibly TRBD1 on 6 matching bases. With 7 bases removed from V and 0 bases from J, the gap between germline ends came to 15 bases. Germline-derived CDR1 and CDR2 are MNHEY and SVGEGT. The CDR3 length is 15 residues. The CDR3 DNA reads as TGTGCCAGCACCAAGACAGGAGGAATGAACACTGAAGCTTTCTTT. This gives the protein CASTKTGGMNTEAFF.

The J gene is TRBJ2-7, the V gene TRBV27, with 8 bases matching TRBD1. Germline lookup yields CDR1 MNHEY and CDR2 SMNVEV (reference sequence). After removal of 5 bases from V and 2 bases from J, the junction contained 11 bases not matched to a gene. The CDR3 extends over 16 amino acids. In DNA form, the CDR3 reads TGTGCCAGCAGTCAGGGACCGGGACAGGTCACCTACGAGCAGTACTTC. It encodes CASSQGPGQVTYEQYF.

This clonotype was recorded a few times. V and J are TRBV30 and TRBJ2-7; 9 bases map to TRBD1. Per the germline V gene, CDR1 is GTSNPN and CDR2 is SVGIG (reference sequence). V was pared by 8 bases and J by 6 bases, with 11 bases of the junction left unmatched. The CDR3 loop spans 13 amino acids. CDR3 in amino acids: CAGWGQGGVEQYF. In nucleotides, the CDR3 is TGTGCCGGATGGGGACAGGGAGGGGTCGAGCAGTACTTC.

At least ten counts were recorded for this clonotype. The chain couples TRBV14 to TRBJ1-4; 7 positions match TRBD1. The trim removed 3 bases at V and 6 bases at J, leaving 4 bases unmatched. The CDR3 loop spans 14 amino acids. CDR1 is SGHDN and CDR2 is FVKESK in the germline V gene. As DNA, the CDR3 is TGTGCCAGCAGCCAGACAGGGTTACATGAAAAACTGTTTTTT. This sequence encodes CASSQTGLHEKLFF. Full variable domain (remainder filled in from reference TRBV14 and TRBJ1-4): EAGVTQFPSHSVIEKGQTVTLRCDPISGHDNLYWYRRVMGKEIKFLLHFVKESKQDESGMPNNRFLAERTGGTYSTLKVQPAELEDSGVYFCASSQTGLHEKLFFGSGTQLSVL.

V and J are TRBV28 and TRBJ2-1; D call uncertain. Germline V lookup: CDR1 MDHEN, CDR2 SYDVKM. V was pared by 2 bases and J by 0 bases, with 8 bases between. The CDR3 runs to 15 residues. The CDR3 region is CASSLDDRSYNEQFF. DNA of the CDR3: TGTGCCAGCAGTTTAGACGACCGCTCCTACAATGAGCAGTTCTTC.

V usage is TRBV12-3 or TRBV12-4 and J usage is TRBJ2-5; 8 bases match TRBD1. V lost 5 bases, J lost 2 bases, and 10 bases stayed unmatched. The CDR3 sequence is 16 residues long. In DNA, the CDR3 is TGTGCCAGCAGTCACCGGACAGGGCCCAGGCAAGAGACCCAGTACTTC. This gives the protein CASSHRTGPRQETQYF.

This clonotype was detected many times. The chain recombines TRBV12-3 or TRBV12-4 with TRBJ2-3; possibly TRBD1 for D (5 bases). Trimming left V 8 bases short and J 5 bases short, with 23 bases between. CDR3 size: 16 residues. The CDR3: CASPWVAPRGVDTQYF. CDR3 DNA sequence: TGTGCCAGCCCTTGGGTAGCCCCTAGGGGTGTAGATACGCAGTATTTT.

This clonotype has a handful of counts. The rearrangement joins TRBV4-2 to TRBJ2-7; 11 bases are a match to TRBD2. The CDR3 covers 15 residues. After removal of 3 bases from V and 5 bases from J, the junction contained 6 bases not matched to a gene. CDR1 is LGHNA, CDR2 YNFKEQ, per germline. As DNA, the CDR3 is TGTGCCAGCAGCCACGGGACTAGCGGTGCCCACGAGCAGTACTTC. Its protein is CASSHGTSGAHEQYF.

The chain recombines TRBV19 with TRBJ1-1; TRBD1 is a possible D gene (5 bases). The CDR3 is 14 amino acids. CDR1 is LNHDA, CDR2 SQIVND, per germline (reference sequence). Trimming removed 7 bases from V and 0 bases from J, with 12 bases in between. CDR3 amino acids: CASTLEGLNTEAFF. The CDR3 nucleotides read TGTGCCAGTACTCTTGAGGGGTTGAACACTGAAGCTTTCTTT.

This clonotype occurred many times. This sequence joins TRBV28 and TRBJ2-3; 8 nucleotides align to TRBD1. Per the germline V gene, CDR1 is MDHEN and CDR2 is SYDVKM. J gave up 0 bases and V 1 base, and 3 bases lay outside the gene matches. The CDR3 is 16 residues long. The CDR3, as DNA: TGTGCCAGCAGTTTATACAGGGGGTCTAGCACAGATACGCAGTATTTT. Its translation: CASSLYRGSSTDTQYF.

This clonotype was seen only a few times. V gene TRBV7-3 combines with J gene TRBJ1-1; D is unclear. Trimming cost V 5 bases and J 4 bases, with 11 bases left between them. The CDR3 has 13 amino acids. Per germline, CDR1 SGHTA and CDR2 FQGTGA. CDR3 region: CASSHFIGTEAFF. The CDR3 DNA reads as TGTGCCAGCAGCCACTTCATAGGCACTGAAGCTTTCTTT.

This clonotype was seen a few times. V gene TRBV7-9 combines with J gene TRBJ2-5; D call uncertain. Germline V lookup: CDR1 SEHNR, CDR2 FQNEAQ (reference sequence). V was cut by 4 bases and J by 5 bases, with 11 bases left in between. The CDR3 is 13 residues long. Written as DNA, the CDR3 is TGTGCCAGCAGCTCCCCCTCCACTGAGACCCAGTACTTC. It translates to CASSSPSTETQYF.

Notes on this clonotype: Just one base apart from a much larger clone, this may be a read error. V is TRBV5-4 and J is TRBJ1-3; D unclear. V was pared by 1 base and J by 0 bases, with 11 bases between. The CDR3 contains 16 residues. Germline-derived CDR1 and CDR2 are SGHNT and YYREEE (reference sequence). The CDR3: CASSLTMRASGNTIYF. CDR3 DNA: TGTGCCAGCAGCTTGACTATGAGGGCCTCTGGAAACACCATATATTTT.

This clonotype was observed a few times. This chain uses TRBV15 with TRBJ2-3; either TRBD1 or TRBD2 may supply D (5 bases each). The ends were cut back, 4 bases at V and 7 bases at J, with 15 bases in the middle. The CDR3 contains 14 residues. Germline assignment: CDR1 LNHNV and CDR2 YYDKDF (reference sequence). The CDR3, as DNA: TGTGCCACCAGCATCCGGGACCTGCAGCATACGCAGTATTTT. Its translation: CATSIRDLQHTQYF. The full variable domain, with the rest looked up from reference TRBV15 and TRBJ2-3, is DAMVIQNPRYQVTQFGKPVTLSCSQTLNHNVMYWYQQKSSQAPKLLFHYYDKDFNNEADTPDNFQSRRPNTSFCFLDIRSPGLGDTAMYLCATSIRDLQHTQYFGPGTRLTVL.

This chain links TRBV28 with TRBJ2-5; D may correspond to TRBD1 or TRBD2 (6 bases each). CDR1 MDHEN and CDR2 SYDVKM come from the germline V gene. The CDR3 consists of 15 residues. With 6 bases removed from V and 2 bases from J, the gap between germline ends came to 16 bases. For the CDR3, the DNA is TGTGCCAGCAGATTCACGGGGGCCTTACAAGAGACCCAGTACTTC. This gives the protein CASRFTGALQETQYF.

The V call is TRBV20-1, the J call TRBJ2-4, with 7 bases fitting TRBD1. Losses at the gene ends were 1 base for V and 8 bases for J; bases not matched to a gene: 8. The germline gives CDR1 DFQATT, CDR2 SNEGSKA (reference sequence). The CDR3 totals 14 residues. The CDR3 DNA is TGCAGTGCTAGAGTAAGGGGGCGTCTCCACATTCAGTACTTC. Protein sequence: CSARVRGRLHIQYF.

This clonotype was recorded a few times. The chain carries TRBV6-2 or TRBV6-3 and TRBJ1-1; 7 bases fit TRBD1. Looked up from germline, CDR1 is MNHEY and CDR2 is SVGEGT. V lost 0 bases to trimming and J lost 7 bases; unmatched junction nucleotides: 2. This CDR3 has 13 residues. CDR3 bases: TGTGCCAGCAGTTACTCAGGGGGCATTGAAGCTTTCTTT. This translates into CASSYSGGIEAFF.

Here the CDR3 reads CASSEVVGSTQETQYF. The CDR3 DNA is TGTGCCAGCAGTGAAGTAGTGGGGTCCACTCAAGAGACCCAGTACTTC. This rearrangement joins TRBV6-1 to TRBJ2-5; no reliable D call. CDR3 length equals 16 residues. Germline V gives CDR1 MNHNS, CDR2 SASEGT. Trimming removed 1 base from V and 2 bases from J, with 14 bases in between.

This clonotype was counted ten times or more. The rearrangement links TRBV7-9 to TRBJ2-1; D may be TRBD2 (5 bases). CDR1 is SEHNR and CDR2 is FQNEAQ in the germline V gene (reference sequence). Between the trimmed V and J ends, which lost 4 bases and 9 bases, there was a span of 10 bases. This CDR3 has 12 amino acids. The CDR3 here is CASSSSRGEQFF. The CDR3, as DNA: TGTGCCAGCAGCTCGAGCCGGGGTGAGCAGTTCTTC.

The CDR3 loop is CASSFVSYEQYF. For the CDR3, the DNA is TGTGCCAGCAGTTTTGTCTCCTACGAGCAGTACTTC. The chain couples TRBV12-3 or TRBV12-4 to TRBJ2-7, with D unresolved. V was trimmed by 3 bases and J by 0 bases, leaving 3 bases between them. This CDR3 is 12 amino acids long.

This clonotype was observed at least ten times. The chain has TRBV6-2 or TRBV6-3 and TRBJ1-6; TRBD1 matches 7 bases. V was pared by 0 bases and J by 5 bases, with 4 bases of the junction left unmatched. The germline gives CDR1 MNHEY, CDR2 SVGEGT. This CDR3 is built from 16 residues. This chain's CDR3 is CASSYSPDRDNSPLHF. The CDR3 DNA reads as TGTGCCAGCAGTTACTCGCCAGACAGGGATAATTCACCCCTCCACTTT.

This clonotype has just a few counts. The rearrangement uses TRBV12-2 and TRBJ2-1; the tabulated D call, TRBD2, remains unverified against the DNA. TRBV12-2 is classified as a pseudogene. The CDR3 extends over 17 amino acids. CDR3 loop: CASRLPSIPIPPAWQFF. In DNA, the CDR3 is TGTGCAAGTCGCTTACCCAGCATCCCAATACCTCCGGCCTGGCAGTTCTTC.

J is TRBJ1-3 and V is TRBV6-6; TRBD1 matches 12 bases. CDR1 and CDR2 from the germline V gene are MNHNY and SVGAGI (reference sequence). The CDR3 runs to 17 residues. Trimming removed 5 bases from V and 7 bases from J; junction bases left unmatched: 12. CDR3 coding DNA: TGTGCCAGCAGTACTTCCGGGACAGGGGGCGGATGGAACACCATATATTTT. This encodes CASSTSGTGGGWNTIYF.